This T cell receptor beta chain derives from a study of cytomegalovirus exposure and HLA in healthy donors. The study's findings and limits: Segments of the TCR beta V type were, in most cases, productive about 90% or about 30% of the time in an earlier analysis. Later analysis identified some 16,000 TCR beta sequences associated with HLA alleles, using a false discovery rate threshold of 0.05.

Note on this clone: Its specificity is not known.

Donors likely had unrecorded immune exposures despite being nominally healthy when sampled. The PCR contained 60 Vbeta and 13 Jbeta primers. Sequencing was performed with immunoSEQ multiplex PCR; in TCRdb, only in-frame clones are kept and a portion is missing. The sample includes about 62,000 clones, more than 70% of them seen just once. CDR1 and CDR2 (germline): SGDLS, YYNGEE. The CDR3 is 17 residues long. Germline trimming cut 3 bases from V and 0 bases from J; bases unmatched to any gene: 7. The chain has TRBV9 and TRBJ1-3, with 9 bases matching TRBD1. The source material was PBMCs. This clonotype originated in a man aged 40-55 years in good health and CMV-seronegative. CDR3 sequence reads: CASSGGQGGLSGNTIYF. The CDR3 bases are TGTGCCAGCAGCGGGGGACAGGGAGGGCTCTCTGGAAACACCATATATTTT.